Here is one TCR beta chain with its context. Its antigen is not known. The treatment denotes: oral pan-JAK inhibitor, 5-10 mg twice daily. Trimming cost V 4 bases and J 9 bases, with 16 bases left between them. From germline, CDR1 is SGHDT and CDR2 YYEEEE. CDR3 size: 13 residues. These data belong to a study of CD8+ T cells in alopecia areata. About the research overall: Oral tofacitinib (5 to 10 mg twice daily) was administered to treated patients. Study observations and caveats: Amid tofacitinib therapy, many expanded lesional clones stayed present in scalp and blood.

The sequencing template was cDNA reverse transcribed from extracted RNA. The protocol was immunoSEQ multiplex PCR, while the TCRdb copy is restricted to in-frame clones and leaves out a portion. Here the sample spans approximately 280,000 clones, 55% to 75% being singletons. The TCR was taken from a human donor with alopecia areata. The source material was CD4+ T cells sorted from blood, sampled at week 24, from a patient treated with tofacitinib. The V call is TRBV5-6, the J call TRBJ1-1; TRBD1 might be the D (6 bases). CDR3 residues: CASSPGTLPKAFF. CDR3 DNA sequence: TGTGCCAGCAGCCCGGGGACACTACCTAAAGCTTTCTTT. The whole variable domain, filled in from reference TRBV5-6 and TRBJ1-1, reads DAGVTQSPTHLIKTRGQQVTLRCSPKSGHDTVSWYQQALGQGPQFIFQYYEEEERQRGNFPDRFSGHQFPNYSSELNVNALLLGDSALYLCASSPGTLPKAFFGQGTRLTVV.